This TCR beta chain was recovered during a study of identical twins. General observations from the study: Fewer insertions marked abundant cord blood beta clonotypes; young adult naive trended weakly, memory not at all.

There are a few counts of this clonotype. Its specificity is not known. A universal primer site was incorporated via template switching, and the cDNA contained unique molecular identifiers. One entry per CDR3 protein, called by TCRdb with MiXCR from the 5' RACE reads. The sample has 500,000 to 650,000 distinct CDR3 sequences; under 25% are singletons. CDR1 is LGHDT and CDR2 is YNNKEL in the germline V gene (reference sequence). Trimming took 3 bases from V and 1 from J; bases not matched to a gene: 10. The CDR3 runs to 19 residues. These same data were also listed under a study on yellow fever vaccine responses in identical twins.

V is TRBV3-1 and J is TRBJ2-1, with TRBD2 identical over 12 bases. The specimen was CD4+ T cells sorted from blood. The sequence was obtained from a young woman in good health. The CDR3 is CASSHPLAGGPRSYNEQFF. CDR3 sequence (DNA): TGTGCCAGCAGCCACCCCCTAGCGGGAGGGCCGCGATCCTACAATGAGCAGTTCTTC.